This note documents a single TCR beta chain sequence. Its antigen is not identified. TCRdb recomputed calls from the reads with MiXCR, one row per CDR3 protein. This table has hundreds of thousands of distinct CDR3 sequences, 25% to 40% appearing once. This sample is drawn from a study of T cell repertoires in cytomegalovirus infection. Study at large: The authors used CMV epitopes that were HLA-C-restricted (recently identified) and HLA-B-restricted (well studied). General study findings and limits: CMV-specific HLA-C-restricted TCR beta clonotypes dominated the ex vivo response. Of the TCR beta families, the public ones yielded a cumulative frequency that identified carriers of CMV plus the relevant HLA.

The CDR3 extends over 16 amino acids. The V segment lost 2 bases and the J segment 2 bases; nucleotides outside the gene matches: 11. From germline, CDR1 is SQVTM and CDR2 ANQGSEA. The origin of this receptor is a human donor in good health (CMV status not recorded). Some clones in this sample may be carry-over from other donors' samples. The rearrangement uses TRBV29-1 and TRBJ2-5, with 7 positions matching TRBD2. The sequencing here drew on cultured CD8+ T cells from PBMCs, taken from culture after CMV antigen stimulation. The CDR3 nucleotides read TGCAGCGTTGAACCCTCCGGGACTATGGAGCAAGAGACCCAGTACTTC. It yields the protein CSVEPSGTMEQETQYF. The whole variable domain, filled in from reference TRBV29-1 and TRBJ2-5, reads SAVISQKPSRDICQRGTSLTIQCQVDSQVTMMFWYRQQPGQSLTLIATANQGSEATYESGFVIDKFPISRPNLTFSTLTVSNMSPEDSSIYLCSVEPSGTMEQETQYFGPGTRLLVL.